This is a list of T cell receptor beta chains from one sample in a study of T cells after yellow fever vaccination. TCRdb fed the 5' RACE reads into MiXCR, producing one record per CDR3 protein. The data show some 390,000 distinct CDR3 sequences, about 6% seen once. This sample comprised PBMCs, obtained 5 days after the yellow fever booster vaccination. Receptors originate from a man aged 25-45 years who received the YFV17D yellow fever vaccine. Both conserved end residues are part of each CDR3. A D gene is named only where the DNA matches it firmly. Clone size appears in some rows only: once, few, many, or a class for an expanded clone.

13	.	TRBD1	TRBV20-1	TRBJ1-1	CSALDRSNTEAFF	TGCAGTGCTCTGGACAGGTCGAACACTGAAGCTTTCTTT
13	.	.	TRBV7-9	TRBJ1-1	CASSLWPNTEAFF	TGTGCCAGCAGCTTATGGCCGAACACTGAAGCTTTCTTT
18	many	TRBD1	TRBV10-3	TRBJ2-1	CAISDLMTARGRFNEQFF	TGTGCCATCAGTGATCTAATGACGGCCAGGGGGCGATTCAATGAGCAGTTCTTC
15	.	.	TRBV5-1	TRBJ2-2	CASSKRDSPTGELFF	TGCGCCAGCAGCAAGCGGGACAGCCCCACCGGGGAGCTGTTTTTT
15	few	TRBD2	TRBV29-1	TRBJ2-7	CSVDRSGRVSYEQYF	TGCAGCGTTGACCGAAGCGGGAGGGTCTCCTACGAGCAGTACTTC
15	few	TRBD2	TRBV29-1	TRBJ2-3	CSVDPAGAGTDTQYF	TGCAGCGTTGACCCAGCGGGAGCTGGGACAGATACGCAGTATTTT
16	few	TRBD2	TRBV20-1	TRBJ2-1	CSAQTTSGSSYNEQFF	TGCAGTGCGCAGACTACTAGCGGAAGTTCCTACAATGAGCAGTTCTTC
16	many	.	TRBV10-3	TRBJ2-6	CAISVERADGANVLTF	TGTGCCATCAGTGTGGAACGTGCGGACGGGGCCAACGTCCTGACTTTC
11	few	.	TRBV4-2	TRBJ1-2	CATLGGGGYTF	TGTGCCACTTTAGGTGGTGGGGGCTACACCTTC
15	few	TRBD1	TRBV12-3/TRBV12-4	TRBJ1-5	CASRGGTVSNQPQHF	TGTGCCAGCAGGGGAGGGACAGTTAGCAATCAGCCCCAGCATTTT
14	few	.	TRBV6-2/TRBV6-3	TRBJ1-5	CASSYVAPGQPQHF	TGTGCCAGCAGTTACGTAGCCCCGGGACAGCCCCAGCATTTT
13	.	.	TRBV6-2/TRBV6-3	TRBJ2-7	CASSCGPPHEQYF	TGTGCCAGCAGTTGTGGTCCTCCCCACGAGCAGTACTTC
14	few	.	TRBV7-8	TRBJ2-7	CASSPWRDSYEQYF	TGTGCCAGCTCCCCGTGGCGGGATTCCTACGAGCAGTACTTC
13	.	.	TRBV30	TRBJ2-7	CAWRKRANYEQYF	TGTGCCTGGAGAAAGAGGGCGAACTACGAGCAGTACTTC
15	many	.	TRBV21-1	TRBJ2-5	CASSSSGGQKVSQYF	TGTGCCAGCAGCAGTAGCGGGGGGCAAAAAGTGTCCCAGTACTTC
15	few	.	TRBV6-2/TRBV6-3	TRBJ1-2	CASRDGQLRDYGYTF	TGTGCCAGCAGGGACGGACAACTTAGAGACTATGGCTACACCTTC
13	.	.	TRBV12-3/TRBV12-4	TRBJ2-1	CANSFHVRYEQFF	TGTGCCAACAGCTTCCATGTGCGGTATGAGCAGTTCTTC
14	.	TRBD1	TRBV20-1	TRBJ2-7	CSARKPTGMDEQYF	TGCAGTGCCAGAAAGCCGACAGGGATGGACGAGCAGTACTTC
15	.	.	TRBV28	TRBJ1-2	CASSLAPQGLYGYTF	TGTGCCAGCAGCTTAGCCCCCCAGGGTTTATACGGCTACACCTTC
17	many	TRBD2	TRBV7-2	TRBJ2-3	CASSWSPAGARTDTQYF	TGTGCCAGCAGCTGGTCCCCAGCGGGAGCGCGCACAGATACGCAGTATTTT
13	many	TRBD1	TRBV29-1	TRBJ2-5	CSVATGGKETQYF	TGCAGCGTGGCGACAGGGGGCAAAGAGACCCAGTACTTC
14	few	.	TRBV7-2	TRBJ1-1	CASSLATEYTEAFF	TGTGCCAGCAGCTTAGCGACAGAGTACACTGAAGCTTTCTTT
11	many	.	TRBV12-3/TRBV12-4	TRBJ2-1	CASITRGEQFF	TGTGCCAGCATCACCCGTGGTGAGCAGTTCTTC
16	.	TRBD2	TRBV4-3	TRBJ2-1	CASSQASGRSYNEQFF	TGCGCCAGCAGCCAAGCTAGCGGGAGATCCTACAATGAGCAGTTCTTC
12	few	.	TRBV15	TRBJ2-5	CATSRSGETQYF	TGTGCCACCAGCAGGTCCGGGGAGACCCAGTACTTC
18	many	TRBD1	TRBV20-1	TRBJ2-2	CSARDPRVQGIGTGELFF	TGCAGTGCTAGAGATCCAAGGGTACAGGGGATTGGCACCGGGGAGCTGTTTTTT
16	many	TRBD2	TRBV20-1	TRBJ2-1	CSAGRGTSGRPGEQFF	TGCAGTGCCGGCCGAGGGACTAGCGGGAGGCCGGGGGAGCAGTTCTTC
16	few	.	TRBV3-1	TRBJ2-2	CASSQEVGPSGGELFF	TGTGCCAGCAGCCAGGAGGTGGGCCCGTCGGGCGGGGAGCTGTTTTTT
14	many	TRBD1	TRBV20-1	TRBJ1-1	CSAREEDRYTEAFF	TGCAGTGCTAGAGAGGAGGACAGGTACACTGAAGCTTTCTTT
13	many	.	TRBV7-2	TRBJ1-5	CASSGEVGQPQHF	TGTGCCAGCAGTGGTGAGGTGGGTCAGCCCCAGCATTTT
15	.	.	TRBV18	TRBJ2-1	CASSLLERGTDEQFF	TGTGCCAGCTCACTTTTGGAGCGCGGGACGGATGAGCAGTTCTTC
15	few	.	TRBV7-2	TRBJ2-2	CASSLGEQNTGELFF	TGTGCCAGCAGCTTAGGGGAACAGAACACCGGGGAGCTGTTTTTT
15	many	TRBD2	TRBV5-1	TRBJ2-1	CASSLVPGGSNEQFF	TGCGCCAGCAGCTTGGTGCCGGGGGGGTCGAATGAGCAGTTCTTC
13	.	TRBD1	TRBV12-3/TRBV12-4	TRBJ1-2	CASSLDRGPGYTF	TGTGCCAGCAGTTTGGACAGGGGCCCTGGCTACACCTTC
21	.	TRBD2	TRBV13	TRBJ2-3	CASSLVGTSPAFKPSTDTQYF	TGTGCCAGCAGCTTAGTAGGGACTAGCCCTGCATTCAAGCCTAGCACAGATACGCAGTATTTT
15	many	TRBD2	TRBV5-1	TRBJ2-1	CASSLGGGAYNEQFF	TGCGCCAGCAGCTTGGGGGGGGGAGCCTACAATGAGCAGTTCTTC
14	.	.	TRBV2	TRBJ2-7	CASSPFSGPYEPYF	TGTGCCAGCAGTCCCTTCAGTGGCCCCTACGAGCCGTACTTC
14	many	.	TRBV7-2	TRBJ2-3	CASSPSRGINTQYF	TGTGCCAGCAGCCCCAGCCGAGGGATTAATACGCAGTATTTT
14	.	TRBD1	TRBV6-1	TRBJ1-4	CASRTGTANEKLFF	TGTGCCAGCAGGACAGGGACAGCTAATGAAAAACTGTTTTTT
14	.	.	TRBV6-1	TRBJ2-3	CASSEVNRIVSQYF	TGTGCCAGCAGTGAGGTAAACAGGATCGTATCGCAGTATTTT
16	.	TRBD1	TRBV20-1	TRBJ1-1	CCARHLDRAFHTEAFF	TGCTGTGCTAGGCACTTGGACAGGGCATTTCACACTGAAGCTTTCTTT
16	many	.	TRBV5-6	TRBJ2-5	CASSLPSGSPQETQYF	TGTGCCAGCAGCTTACCGTCTGGCAGCCCTCAAGAGACCCAGTACTTC
14	many	.	TRBV20-1	TRBJ2-2	CSARESHSPGELFF	TGCAGTGCTAGAGAATCCCACAGCCCCGGGGAGCTGTTTTTT
13	few	.	TRBV6-6	TRBJ2-1	CASSYSKSNEQFF	TGTGCCAGCAGTTACTCGAAATCCAATGAGCAGTTCTTC